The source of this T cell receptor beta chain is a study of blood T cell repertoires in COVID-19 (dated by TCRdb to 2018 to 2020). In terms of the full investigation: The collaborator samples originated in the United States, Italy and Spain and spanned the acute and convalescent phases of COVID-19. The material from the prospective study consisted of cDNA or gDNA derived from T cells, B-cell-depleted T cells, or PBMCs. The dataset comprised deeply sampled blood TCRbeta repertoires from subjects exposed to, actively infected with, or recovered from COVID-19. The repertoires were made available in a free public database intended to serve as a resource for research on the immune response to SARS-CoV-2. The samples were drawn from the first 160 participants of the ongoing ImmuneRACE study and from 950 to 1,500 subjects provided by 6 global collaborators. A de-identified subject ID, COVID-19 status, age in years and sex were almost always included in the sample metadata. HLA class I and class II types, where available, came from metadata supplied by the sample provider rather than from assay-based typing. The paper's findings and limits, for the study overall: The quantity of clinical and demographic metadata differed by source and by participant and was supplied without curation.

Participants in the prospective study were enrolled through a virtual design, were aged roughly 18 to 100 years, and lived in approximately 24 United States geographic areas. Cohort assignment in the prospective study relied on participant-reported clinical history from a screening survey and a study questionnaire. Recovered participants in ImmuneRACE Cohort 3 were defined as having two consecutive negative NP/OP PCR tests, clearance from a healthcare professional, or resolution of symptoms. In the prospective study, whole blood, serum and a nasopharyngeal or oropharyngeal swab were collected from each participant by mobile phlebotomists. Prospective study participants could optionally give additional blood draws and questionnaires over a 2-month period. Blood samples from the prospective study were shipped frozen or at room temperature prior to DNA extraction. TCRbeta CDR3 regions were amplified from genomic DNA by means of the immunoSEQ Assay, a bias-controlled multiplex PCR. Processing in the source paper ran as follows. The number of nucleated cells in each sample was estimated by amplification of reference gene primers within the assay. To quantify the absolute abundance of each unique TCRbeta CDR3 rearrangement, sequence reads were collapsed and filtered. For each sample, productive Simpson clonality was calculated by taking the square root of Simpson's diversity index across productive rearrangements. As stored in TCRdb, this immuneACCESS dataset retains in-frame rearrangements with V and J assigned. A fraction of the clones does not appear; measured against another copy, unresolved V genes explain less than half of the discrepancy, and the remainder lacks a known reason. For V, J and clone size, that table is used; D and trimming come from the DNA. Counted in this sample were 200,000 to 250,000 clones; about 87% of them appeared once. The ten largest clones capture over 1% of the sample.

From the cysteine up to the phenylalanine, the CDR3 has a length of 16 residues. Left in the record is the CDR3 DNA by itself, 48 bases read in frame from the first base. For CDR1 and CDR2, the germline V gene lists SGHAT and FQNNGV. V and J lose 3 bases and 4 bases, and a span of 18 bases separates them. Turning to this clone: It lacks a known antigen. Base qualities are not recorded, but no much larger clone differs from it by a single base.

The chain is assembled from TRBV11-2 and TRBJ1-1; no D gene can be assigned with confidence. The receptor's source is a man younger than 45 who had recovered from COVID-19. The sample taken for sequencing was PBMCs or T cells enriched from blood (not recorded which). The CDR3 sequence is CASSFTVVGGGTEAFF. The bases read TGTGCCAGCAGCTTTACGGTTGTGGGAGGAGGCACTGAAGCTTTCTTT.